The following is a T cell receptor beta chain sequence with its context. Within the sample, other DNA sequences also encode this same CDR3. Measured with immunoSEQ multiplex PCR; TCRdb has only the in-frame clones, and not every one. This sample has 200,000 to 250,000 clones, with roughly 80% found just once. The data derive from a study of blood T cell repertoires in COVID-19. Overall study: Italy, Spain and the United States were the sources of the convalescent and acute COVID-19 samples.

Losses at the gene ends were 3 bases for V and 0 bases for J; bases not matched to a gene: 3. The CDR3 length is 14 residues. Germline CDR1 is SGHRS and CDR2 is YFSETQ. This chain uses TRBV5-1 with TRBJ2-7, with TRBD1 identical over 7 bases. The sequence derives from a man between 60 and 75 years old who had recovered from COVID-19. Sequenced: PBMCs or T cells enriched from blood (not recorded which). CDR3 region: CASSYGTASYEQYF. CDR3 sequence (DNA): TGCGCCAGCAGCTATGGGACAGCCTCCTACGAGCAGTACTTC.